Shown below are 8 T cell receptor beta chains from a single sample sequenced in a study of CD8+ T cells in alopecia areata. As the sequencing template, cDNA was produced by extracting RNA and reverse transcribing it. Using immunoSEQ multiplex PCR, the repertoire was profiled, and TCRdb retains in-frame clones only, with some absent. Among 140,000 to 150,000 clones listed, 45% to 60% were seen once. Treatment in this sample: oral pan-JAK inhibitor, 5-10 mg twice daily. The sequenced sample was CD8+ T cells sorted from blood, obtained at week 4, from a patient treated with tofacitinib. All receptors derive from a human donor with alopecia areata.

This clone was found a few times. The chain recombines TRBV29-1 with TRBJ2-4; D is unresolved. The germline V and J ends were trimmed by 6 bases and 7 bases, with 7 bases remaining between them. The CDR3 covers 10 residues. The germline gives CDR1 SQVTM, CDR2 ANQGSEA. The CDR3 DNA follows: TGCAGCGTGCAAGAGAACATTCAGTACTTC. It is translated as CSVQENIQYF.

The chain is built from TRBV6-5 and TRBJ1-2; a possible D gene is TRBD1 (5 bases). Trimming pared 0 bases from V and 2 bases from J, leaving 10 bases between. The V gene's germline CDR1 is MNHEY and CDR2 SVGAGI. The CDR3 consists of 15 residues. CDR3 in amino acids: CASSYSGPLNYGYTF. CDR3 bases: TGTGCCAGCAGTTACTCGGGACCCTTAAACTATGGCTACACCTTC.

This clone has just one count. Other DNA sequences from this sample encode an identical CDR3 as well. This rearrangement joins TRBV7-9 to TRBJ1-2; 9 nucleotides line up with TRBD1. The CDR3 has 13 residues. Germline V gene data show CDR1 as SEHNR and CDR2 as FQNEAQ (reference sequence). The J segment lost 7 bases and the V segment lost 4 bases, leaving 4 bases of the junction unmatched. The CDR3 region is CASSSGQGGGYTF. The CDR3 nucleotides read TGTGCCAGCAGCTCGGGACAGGGAGGTGGCTACACCTTC.

This clone was found a few times. The CDR3: CASSSREPQNIQYF. As DNA, the CDR3 is TGTGCCAGCAGTTCACGGGAACCGCAAAACATTCAGTACTTC. The chain uses TRBV27 and TRBJ2-4; perhaps TRBD2 as D (5 bases). The V gene's germline CDR1 is MNHEY and CDR2 SMNVEV (reference sequence). V was clipped by 4 bases and J by 5 bases, with 12 bases between them. The CDR3 covers 14 residues.

This chain connects TRBV29-1 to TRBJ1-2; D is undetermined. The CDR3 extends over 14 amino acids. The germline V gene has CDR1 SQVTM and CDR2 ANQGSEA. Trimming cost V 2 bases and J 1 base, with 11 bases left between them. CDR3 residues: CSVESLQNNYGYTF. The CDR3 DNA sequence: TGCAGCGTTGAAAGTTTACAGAATAACTATGGCTACACCTTC.

The rearrangement joins TRBV27 to TRBJ1-6, with D maybe TRBD1 (6 bases). The germline V gene encodes CDR1 MNHEY and CDR2 SMNVEV (reference sequence). Trimming removed 3 bases at V and 8 bases at J, with 11 bases between. This CDR3 has 14 amino acids. This CDR3 reads CASSFRGADSPLHF. The CDR3 bases are TGTGCCAGCAGTTTCCGGGGGGCTGATTCACCCCTCCACTTT.

A single count supports this clone. The V call is TRBV6-6, the J call TRBJ2-5; 9 positions agree with TRBD2. Trimming cost V 2 bases and J 6 bases; bases outside gene matches: 10. CDR3 size: 16 residues. The germline V gene has CDR1 MNHNY and CDR2 SVGAGI (reference sequence). In DNA form, the CDR3 reads TGTGCCAGCAGTTACGTGGTAGCGGGGGTTACGAAGACCCAGTACTTC. It translates to CASSYVVAGVTKTQYF.

The V call is TRBV7-9, the J call TRBJ2-5; D uncertain. The germline V and J ends were trimmed by 5 bases and 4 bases, with 11 bases remaining between them. CDR3 length: 13 residues. The germline gives CDR1 SEHNR, CDR2 FQNEAQ (reference sequence). DNA for the CDR3: TGTGCCAGCAGCCCCCCCGATCGAGAGACCCAGTACTTC. This translates into CASSPPDRETQYF.